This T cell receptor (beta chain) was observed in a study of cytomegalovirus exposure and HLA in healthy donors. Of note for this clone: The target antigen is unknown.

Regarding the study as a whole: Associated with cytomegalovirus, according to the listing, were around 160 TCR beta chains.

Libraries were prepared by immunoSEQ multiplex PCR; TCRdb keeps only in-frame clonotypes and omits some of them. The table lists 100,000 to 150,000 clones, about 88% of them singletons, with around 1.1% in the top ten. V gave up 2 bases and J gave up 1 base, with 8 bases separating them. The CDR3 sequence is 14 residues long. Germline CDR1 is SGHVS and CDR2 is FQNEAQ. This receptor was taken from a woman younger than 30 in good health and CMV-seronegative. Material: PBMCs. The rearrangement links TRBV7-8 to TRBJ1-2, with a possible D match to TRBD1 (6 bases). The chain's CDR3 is CASSLQGYNYGYTF. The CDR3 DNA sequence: TGTGCCAGCAGCTTACAGGGGTATAACTATGGCTACACCTTC.